The sequence of this TCR beta chain was determined in a study of cytomegalovirus exposure and HLA in healthy donors. Amplification used 60 Vbeta primers and 13 Jbeta primers. Repertoires were generated with immunoSEQ multiplex PCR, while TCRdb's copy carries only in-frame clones and drops some. The sample has some 150,000 clones, more than 75% seen once; the top ten hold approximately 5.1%. The study's findings and limits: Several top significant clusters appeared, in a later analysis, to be linked to common viral pathogens. Most of the TCR beta V segments (in an earlier analysis) were productive either about 87% or about 30% of the time. In a later analysis, the majority of CMV-associated beta chains seemingly showed HLA restriction. TRBV6-2, TRBV6-3 and some other V segments were excluded as indistinguishable.

The germline CDR1 and CDR2 sequences are MNHEY and SVGAGI. The CDR3 sequence is 13 residues long. The ends lost 10 bases at V and 4 bases at J; junction bases unmatched: 6. This clone was found a few times. The antigen remains unidentified. V and J are TRBV6-5 and TRBJ1-4, with 7 bases matching TRBD1. This TCR was recovered from a male donor in good health and CMV-seronegative. Sequences were obtained from PBMCs. CDR3 residues: CATSGTVNEKLFF. The CDR3 nucleotides are TGTGCCACTTCCGGGACAGTTAATGAAAAACTGTTTTTT.